These 10 T cell receptor beta chains came from one sample sequenced in a study of tumor-infiltrating lymphocytes in primary liver carcinoma. In addition to blood RNA drawn from unsorted whole blood, germline DNA was extracted. Total RNA amounting to about 520 ng was the source from which TCR beta cDNA was made with a constant-region primer. Each TCR beta library was derived from three nested multiplex PCR rounds that employed slightly modified ARM-PCR. Amplification in the first two PCR rounds was performed using TRBV1-TRBV30 forward primers and a C-beta reverse primer for approximately 10 cycles each. One entry per CDR3 protein, called by TCRdb with MiXCR from the multiplex PCR reads. The sample carries fewer than 350,000 distinct CDR3 sequences, almost 65% recorded once. Material: peripheral blood. The source is a man aged 35 to 55 with primary liver carcinoma and hepatitis B virus infection.

This clonotype has just one count. Given a much more abundant clone one base away, this may be a read error. The chain couples TRBV12-3 or TRBV12-4 to TRBJ2-3; D remains unclear. The CDR3 spans 13 residues. Trimming pared 7 bases from V and 3 bases from J, leaving 11 bases between. CDR3 in DNA: TGTGCCAGCAACCTTAGGGTGACAGATACGCAGTATTTT. This codes for CASNLRVTDTQYF.

For this clonotype: A much larger clone is a single base away; this may be a read error. This chain connects TRBV6-5 to TRBJ1-6; D may be TRBD1 (6 bases). Germline loops: CDR1 MNHEY, CDR2 SVGAGI. CDR3 size: 17 residues. The chain's CDR3 is CATSYSPPGANNSPLHF. The DNA of the CDR3 is TGTGCCACCAGTTACTCGCCTCCGGGGGCAAATAATTCACCCCTCCACTTT.

In regard to this clonotype: A much larger clone sits a single nucleotide away, making a read error possible. The rearrangement uses TRBV6-6 and TRBJ2-7; D assignment may be TRBD1 or TRBD2 (5 bases each). V shed 4 bases and J shed 6 bases, with 16 bases lying between them. This CDR3 spans 14 amino acids. In germline, CDR1 is MNHNY, CDR2 SVGAGI (reference sequence). The CDR3 DNA is TGTGCCAGCAGTTCCGGGACGAGTACCTGCGAGCAGTACTTC. Protein product: CASSSGTSTCEQYF.

As for this clonotype: The germline gene is not matched at one end of the junction; a read error may be the cause. The rearrangement links TRBV11-2 to TRBJ1-4; weak D call: TRBD1 (6 bases). This CDR3 is 15 amino acids long. The V gene's germline CDR1 is SGHAT and CDR2 FQNNGV. The CDR3 nucleotides read TGTGCCCGCAGGCGGGCGCGGGGGGCTAATGAAAAACTGTCTTTT. It codes for CARRRARGANEKLSF.

Worth noting for this clonotype: A much more abundant neighbour one base away suggests this may be a read error. The genes are TRBV6-2 or TRBV6-3 and TRBJ2-3, with 8 bases aligning to TRBD2. The J segment lost 3 bases and the V segment lost 7 bases, leaving 12 bases of the junction unmatched. CDR1 is MNHEY and CDR2 is SVGEGT in the germline V gene. The CDR3 covers 16 residues. CDR3 nucleotides: TGTGCCAGCACCAAATCGGGGGGGTTCGAAACAGATACGCAGTATTTT. Translated: CASTKSGGFETDTQYF.

The chain recombines TRBV29-1 with TRBJ1-2; D remains ambiguous. The germline V and J ends were trimmed by 3 bases and 5 bases, with 16 bases remaining between them. This CDR3 has 14 residues. CDR1 SQVTM and CDR2 ANQGSEA come from the germline V gene. The CDR3, as DNA: TGCAGCGTTGAGGGTGGGAAGGGTCGGTATGGCTACACCTTC. It encodes CSVEGGKGRYGYTF. The full variable domain, with the rest looked up from reference TRBV29-1 and TRBJ1-2, is SAVISQKPSRDICQRGTSLTIQCQVDSQVTMMFWYRQQPGQSLTLIATANQGSEATYESGFVIDKFPISRPNLTFSTLTVSNMSPEDSSIYLCSVEGGKGRYGYTFGSGTRLTVV.

Details on this clonotype: This is likely a read error, given that the CDR3 carries no conserved phenylalanine or tryptophan at its end. The DNA is omitted, as the CDR3 cannot be located on it reliably, and the CDR3 follows TCRdb's listing. The chain recombines TRBV29-1 with TRBJ2-2; whether TRBD1, the table's D call, matches the DNA was not checked. The CDR3 totals 15 residues, both ends included. The V gene's germline CDR1 is SQVTM and CDR2 ANQGSEA. CDR3 region: CSVEAVGGTTGELFL.

As to this clonotype: Its ends do not fully match the called genes, so a read error is possible. The genes are TRBV11-2 and TRBJ2-7; TRBD2 agrees at 8 bases. Germline loops: CDR1 SGHAT, CDR2 FQNNGV. The CDR3 runs to 14 residues. CDR3 region: CASSLGGRKDEHYF. The CDR3 DNA reads as TGTGCTAGCAGCTTAGGCGGGAGGAAGGACGAGCATTACTTC.

Turning to this clonotype: One junction end does not reproduce the germline sequence, and a read error may be involved. The V call is TRBV29-1, the J call TRBJ2-1; D might be TRBD2 (5 bases). The CDR3 has 12 amino acids. Germline CDR1 is SQVTM and CDR2 is ANQGSEA. The CDR3 DNA is TGCAGCGCCGGGATAGCCTATAATGAGCAGTTCTTC. Protein sequence: CSAGIAYNEQFF.

J is TRBJ1-6 and V is TRBV6-6; D may be TRBD1 (5 bases). Trimming took 5 bases from V and 7 from J, leaving 18 bases between them. The length of the CDR3 is 16 residues. Looked up from germline, CDR1 is MNHNY and CDR2 is SVGAGI (reference sequence). The CDR3 here is CASSPAVGGLNSPLHF. CDR3 bases: TGTGCCAGCAGTCCCGCCGTCGGGGGGTTGAATTCACCCCTCCACTTT.